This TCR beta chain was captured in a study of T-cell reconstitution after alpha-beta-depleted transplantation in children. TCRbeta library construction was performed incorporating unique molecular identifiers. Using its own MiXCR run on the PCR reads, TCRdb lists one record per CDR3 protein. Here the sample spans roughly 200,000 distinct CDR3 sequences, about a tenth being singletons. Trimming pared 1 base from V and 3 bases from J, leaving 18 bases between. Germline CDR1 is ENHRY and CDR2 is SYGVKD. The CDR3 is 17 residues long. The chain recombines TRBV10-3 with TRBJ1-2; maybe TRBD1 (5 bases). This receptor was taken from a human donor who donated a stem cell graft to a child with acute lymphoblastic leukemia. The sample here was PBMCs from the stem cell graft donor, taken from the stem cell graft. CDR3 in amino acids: CAISEFWGRRDYYGYTF. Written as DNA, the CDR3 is TGTGCCATCAGTGAGTTCTGGGGACGCCGAGACTACTATGGCTACACCTTC.